Following are 3 T cell receptor beta chains from one sample sequenced in a study of cytomegalovirus exposure and HLA in healthy donors. Vbeta (60) and Jbeta (13) primers were used in the PCR. Profiling relied on immunoSEQ multiplex PCR, and the TCRdb table lists in-frame clones only, not all of them. Of 110,000 or so clones in the sample, less than 85% are singletons; the top ten hold roughly 8.2%. Sequencing input: PBMCs. The receptors here all came from a man aged 40-55 years in good health and CMV-seropositive.

The chain is built from TRBV12-5 and TRBJ2-7; 9 bases map to TRBD1. Germline V gene data show CDR1 as LGHNT and CDR2 as FRNRAP. This CDR3 is built from 13 residues. J gave up 2 bases and V 5 bases, and 1 base lay outside the gene matches. This CDR3 reads CASGGQGTYEQYF. Written as DNA, the CDR3 is TGTGCTAGTGGTGGACAGGGGACCTACGAGCAGTACTTC.

J is TRBJ2-1 and V is TRBV18; D possibly corresponds to TRBD2 (5 bases). The CDR3 covers 15 residues. Trimming took 3 bases from V and 4 from J, leaving 13 bases between them. Germline V gives CDR1 KGHSH, CDR2 LQKENI. The CDR3 here is CASSPTGYLYNEQFF. In nucleotides, the CDR3 is TGTGCCAGCTCACCCACGGGATATCTATACAATGAGCAGTTCTTC. The entire variable domain, with the rest obtained from reference TRBV18 and TRBJ2-1, is as follows: NAGVMQNPRHLVRRRGQEARLRCSPMKGHSHVYWYRQLPEEGLKFMVYLQKENIIDESGMPKERFSAEFPKEGPSILRIQQVVRGDSAAYFCASSPTGYLYNEQFFGPGTRLTVL.

As for this clone: One end of the junction varies from germline; a read error may be responsible. V is TRBV7-9 and J is TRBJ2-2; 7 bases fit TRBD1. The CDR3 runs 14 residues. The germline V gene has CDR1 SEHNR and CDR2 FQNEAQ (reference sequence). The CDR3 spells CSSSLRQGTGELFF. CDR3 in DNA: TGTTCCAGCAGCCTCCGACAGGGAACCGGGGAGCTGTTTTTT.